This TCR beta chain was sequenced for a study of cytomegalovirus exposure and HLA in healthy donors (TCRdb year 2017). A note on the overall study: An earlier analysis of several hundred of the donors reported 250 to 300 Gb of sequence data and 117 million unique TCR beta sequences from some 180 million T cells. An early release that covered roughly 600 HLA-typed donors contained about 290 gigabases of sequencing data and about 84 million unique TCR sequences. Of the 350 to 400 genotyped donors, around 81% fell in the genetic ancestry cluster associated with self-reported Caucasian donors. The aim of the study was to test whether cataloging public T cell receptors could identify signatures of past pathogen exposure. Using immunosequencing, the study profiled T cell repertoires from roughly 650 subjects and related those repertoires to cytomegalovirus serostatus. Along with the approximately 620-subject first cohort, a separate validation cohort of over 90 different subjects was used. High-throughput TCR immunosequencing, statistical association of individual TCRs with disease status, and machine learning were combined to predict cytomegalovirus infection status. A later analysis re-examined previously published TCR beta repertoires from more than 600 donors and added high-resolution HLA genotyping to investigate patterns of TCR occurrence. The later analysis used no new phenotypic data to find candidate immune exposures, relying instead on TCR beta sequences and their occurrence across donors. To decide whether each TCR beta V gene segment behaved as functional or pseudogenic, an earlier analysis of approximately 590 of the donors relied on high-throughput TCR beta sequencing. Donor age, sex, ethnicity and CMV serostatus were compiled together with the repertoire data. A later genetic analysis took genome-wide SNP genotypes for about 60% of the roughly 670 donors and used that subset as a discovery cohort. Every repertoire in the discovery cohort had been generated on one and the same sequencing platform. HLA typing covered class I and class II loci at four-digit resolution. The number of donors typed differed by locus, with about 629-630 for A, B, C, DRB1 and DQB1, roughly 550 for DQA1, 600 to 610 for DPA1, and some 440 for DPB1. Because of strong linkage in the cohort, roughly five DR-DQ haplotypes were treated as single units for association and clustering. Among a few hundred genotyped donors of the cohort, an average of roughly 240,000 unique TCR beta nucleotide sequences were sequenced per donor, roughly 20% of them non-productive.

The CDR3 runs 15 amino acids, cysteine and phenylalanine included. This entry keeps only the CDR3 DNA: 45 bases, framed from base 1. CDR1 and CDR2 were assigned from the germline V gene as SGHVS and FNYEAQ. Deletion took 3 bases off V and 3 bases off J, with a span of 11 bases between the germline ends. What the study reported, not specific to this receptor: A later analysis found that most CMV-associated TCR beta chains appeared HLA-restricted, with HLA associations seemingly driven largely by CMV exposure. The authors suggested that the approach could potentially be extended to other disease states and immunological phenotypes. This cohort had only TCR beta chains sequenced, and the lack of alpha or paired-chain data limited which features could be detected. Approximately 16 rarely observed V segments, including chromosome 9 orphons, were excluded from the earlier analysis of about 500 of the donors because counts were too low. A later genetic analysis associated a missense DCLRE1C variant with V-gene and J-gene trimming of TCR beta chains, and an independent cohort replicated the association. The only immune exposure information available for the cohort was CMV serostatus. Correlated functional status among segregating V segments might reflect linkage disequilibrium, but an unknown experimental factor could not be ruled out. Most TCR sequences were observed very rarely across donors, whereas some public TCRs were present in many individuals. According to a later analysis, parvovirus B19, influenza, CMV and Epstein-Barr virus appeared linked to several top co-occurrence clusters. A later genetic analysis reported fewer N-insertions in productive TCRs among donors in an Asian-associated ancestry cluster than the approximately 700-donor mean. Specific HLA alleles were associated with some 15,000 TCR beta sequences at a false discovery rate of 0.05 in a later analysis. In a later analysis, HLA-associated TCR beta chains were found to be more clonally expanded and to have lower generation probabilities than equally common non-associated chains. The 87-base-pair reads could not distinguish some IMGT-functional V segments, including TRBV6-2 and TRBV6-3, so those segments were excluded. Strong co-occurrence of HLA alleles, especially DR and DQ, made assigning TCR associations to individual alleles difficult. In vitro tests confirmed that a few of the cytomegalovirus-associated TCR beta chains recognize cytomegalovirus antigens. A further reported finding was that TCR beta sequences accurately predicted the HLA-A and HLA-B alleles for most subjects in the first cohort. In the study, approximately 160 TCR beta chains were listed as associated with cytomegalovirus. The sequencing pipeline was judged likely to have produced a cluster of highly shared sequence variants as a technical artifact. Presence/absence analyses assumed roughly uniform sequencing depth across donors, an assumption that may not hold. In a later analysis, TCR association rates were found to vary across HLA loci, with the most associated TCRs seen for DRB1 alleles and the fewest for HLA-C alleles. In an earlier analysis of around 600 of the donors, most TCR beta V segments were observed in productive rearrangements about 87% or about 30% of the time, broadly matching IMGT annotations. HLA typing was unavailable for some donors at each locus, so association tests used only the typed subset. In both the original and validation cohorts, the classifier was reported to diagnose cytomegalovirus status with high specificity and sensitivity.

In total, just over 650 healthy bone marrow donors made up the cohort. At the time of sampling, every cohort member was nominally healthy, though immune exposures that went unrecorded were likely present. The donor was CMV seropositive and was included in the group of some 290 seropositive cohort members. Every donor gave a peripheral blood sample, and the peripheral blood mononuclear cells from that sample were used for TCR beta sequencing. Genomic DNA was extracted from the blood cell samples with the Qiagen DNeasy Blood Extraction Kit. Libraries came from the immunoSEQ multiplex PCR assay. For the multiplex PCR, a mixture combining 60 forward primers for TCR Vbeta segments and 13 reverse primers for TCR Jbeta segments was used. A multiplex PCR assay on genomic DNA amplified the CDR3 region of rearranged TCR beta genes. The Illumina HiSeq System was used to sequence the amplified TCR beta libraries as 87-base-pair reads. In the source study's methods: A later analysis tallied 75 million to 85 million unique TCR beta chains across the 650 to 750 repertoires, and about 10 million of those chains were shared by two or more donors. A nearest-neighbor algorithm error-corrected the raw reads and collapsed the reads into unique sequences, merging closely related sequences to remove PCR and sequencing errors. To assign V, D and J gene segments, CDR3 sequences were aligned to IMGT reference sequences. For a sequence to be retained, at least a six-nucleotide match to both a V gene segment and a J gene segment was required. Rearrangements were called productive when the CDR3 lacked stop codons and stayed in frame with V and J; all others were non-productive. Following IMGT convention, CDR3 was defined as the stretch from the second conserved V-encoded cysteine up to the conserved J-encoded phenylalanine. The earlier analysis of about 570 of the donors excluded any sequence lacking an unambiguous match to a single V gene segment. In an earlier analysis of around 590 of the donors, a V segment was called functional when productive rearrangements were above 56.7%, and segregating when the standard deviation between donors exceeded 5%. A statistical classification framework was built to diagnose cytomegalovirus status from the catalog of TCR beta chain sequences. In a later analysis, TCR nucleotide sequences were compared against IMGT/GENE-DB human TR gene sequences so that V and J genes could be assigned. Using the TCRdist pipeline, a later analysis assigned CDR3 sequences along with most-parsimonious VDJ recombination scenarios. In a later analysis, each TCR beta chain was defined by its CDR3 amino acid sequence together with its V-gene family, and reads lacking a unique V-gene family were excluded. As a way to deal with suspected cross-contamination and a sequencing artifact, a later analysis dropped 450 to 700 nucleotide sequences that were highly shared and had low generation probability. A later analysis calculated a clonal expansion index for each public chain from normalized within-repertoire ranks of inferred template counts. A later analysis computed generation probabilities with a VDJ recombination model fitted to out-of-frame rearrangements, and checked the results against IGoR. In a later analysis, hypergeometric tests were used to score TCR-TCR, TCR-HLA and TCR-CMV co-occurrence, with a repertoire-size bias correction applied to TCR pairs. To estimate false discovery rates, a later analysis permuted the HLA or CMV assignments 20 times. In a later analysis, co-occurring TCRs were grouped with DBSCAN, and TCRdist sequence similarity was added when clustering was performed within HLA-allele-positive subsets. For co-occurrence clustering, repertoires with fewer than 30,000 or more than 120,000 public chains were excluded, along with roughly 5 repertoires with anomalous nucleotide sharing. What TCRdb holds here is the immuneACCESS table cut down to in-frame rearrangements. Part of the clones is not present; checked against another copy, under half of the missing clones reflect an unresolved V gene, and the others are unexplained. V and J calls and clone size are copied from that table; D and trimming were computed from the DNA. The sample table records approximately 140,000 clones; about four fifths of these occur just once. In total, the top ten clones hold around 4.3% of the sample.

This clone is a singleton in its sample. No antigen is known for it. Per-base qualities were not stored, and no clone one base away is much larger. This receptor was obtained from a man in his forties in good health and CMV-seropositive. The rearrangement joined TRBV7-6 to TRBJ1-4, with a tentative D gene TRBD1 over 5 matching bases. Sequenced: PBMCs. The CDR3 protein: CASSFTGGPNEKLFF. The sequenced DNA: TGTGCCAGCAGCTTCACGGGGGGACCTAATGAAAAACTGTTTTTT.